This T cell receptor (beta chain) stems from a study of T cell clonotyping in hematopoietic cell transplantation. This clone appeared a single time. The repertoire was sequenced with immunoSEQ multiplex PCR; TCRdb's copy has only in-frame clones and lacks some. The sample shows 35,000 to 45,000 clones, 88% of them seen only once. Trimming took 8 bases from V and 1 from J, leaving 12 bases between them. Germline V gene sequence: CDR1 SGHRS, CDR2 YFSETQ. The CDR3 length is 14 residues. The chain joins TRBV5-1 to TRBJ2-2, with D possibly being TRBD2 (6 bases). This receptor was identified in a woman aged 40 to 50 in good health. Some clones in this sample may be carry-over from other donors' samples. Material: peripheral blood mononuclear cells. The CDR3 is CASSGTQNTGELFF. In nucleotides, the CDR3 is TGCGCCAGTTCCGGGACTCAGAACACCGGGGAGCTGTTTTTT.